Each of the 15 T cell receptor beta chains below was sequenced from the same sample in a study of T-cell reconstitution after alpha-beta-depleted transplantation in children. The TCRbeta library incorporated unique molecular identifiers. TCRdb re-called the PCR reads with MiXCR, one entry per CDR3 protein. The sample comprises 440,000 or so distinct CDR3 sequences, around 46% of which are singletons, and 27% rests with the top ten. The sequencing used PBMCs, collected before TCRalphabeta/CD19-depleted stem cell transplant. These receptors originate from a girl aged 2 to 10 with aplastic anemia, due to receive a stem cell transplant.

This clonotype was counted only a few times. CDR3 nucleotide sequence: TGTGCCAGCAGCCAAGGACGTAGTTGGTCGAACACCGGGGAGCTGTTTTTT. Its translation: CASSQGRSWSNTGELFF. The chain joins TRBV4-2 to TRBJ2-2; D gene uncertain. V lost 1 base and J lost 0, with 12 bases in between. This CDR3 region has 17 residues. Per the germline V gene, CDR1 is LGHNA and CDR2 is YNFKEQ.

This clonotype has just a few counts. V is TRBV20-1 and J is TRBJ1-4; no firm D call. The CDR3 runs 16 residues. Germline CDR1 and CDR2: DFQATT and SNEGSKA (reference sequence). Trimming removed 0 bases at V and 5 bases at J, with 16 bases between. The CDR3 sequence: CSARDGGRGSNEKLFF. In DNA, the CDR3 is TGCAGTGCTAGAGATGGAGGGCGGGGATCCAATGAAAAACTGTTTTTT.

This clonotype has only a few counts. The rearrangement uses TRBV6-2 or TRBV6-3 and TRBJ2-3; 9 bases fit TRBD2. The junction had 12 bases not matched to a gene; V was cut back by 6 bases and J by 5 bases. This CDR3 contains 16 residues. Germline V gene lookup returns CDR1 MNHEY and CDR2 SVGEGT. CDR3 bases: TGTGCCAGCAGACGACTCATCGCGGGGGGGAAAGATACGCAGTATTTT. Translating gives CASRRLIAGGKDTQYF.

This clonotype came up a few times. The chain combines TRBV20-1 with TRBJ1-5; D remains unclear. The V and J ends lost 3 bases and 1 base respectively, with 4 bases between them. Germline CDR1 reads DFQATT; CDR2 reads SNEGSKA (reference sequence). The CDR3 contains 12 residues. CDR3 region: CSASASNQPQHF. The CDR3 DNA follows: TGCAGTGCTAGTGCCAGCAATCAGCCCCAGCATTTT.

This chain uses TRBV7-3 with TRBJ2-2; D might be TRBD1 (8 bases). This CDR3 region has 16 residues. Looked up from germline, CDR1 is SGHTA and CDR2 is FQGTGA. V gave up 2 bases and J gave up 6 bases, with 16 bases separating them. The CDR3 here is CASSLGQGGLAGELFF. The CDR3 bases are TGTGCCAGCAGCTTAGGACAGGGAGGGCTCGCCGGGGAGCTGTTTTTT. The complete variable domain, with remaining parts taken from reference TRBV7-3 and TRBJ2-2, reads GAGVSQTPSNKVTEKGKYVELRCDPISGHTALYWYRQSLGQGPEFLIYFQGTGAADDSGLPNDRFFAVRPEGSVSTLKIQRTERGDSAVYLCASSLGQGGLAGELFFGEGSRLTVL.

This chain joins TRBV20-1 and TRBJ2-4; maybe TRBD1 (7 bases). Germline V gene sequence: CDR1 DFQATT, CDR2 SNEGSKA (reference sequence). V was clipped by 0 bases and J by 3 bases, with 12 bases between them. The CDR3 is 15 amino acids. This chain's CDR3 is CSARDPQGGKNIQYF. The CDR3 DNA reads as TGCAGTGCTAGAGATCCCCAGGGGGGCAAAAACATTCAGTACTTC.

This clonotype was observed many times. This chain uses TRBV20-1 with TRBJ1-4, with TRBD1 matching 8 bases. The V segment lost 2 bases and the J segment 8 bases; nucleotides outside the gene matches: 16. The germline CDR1 and CDR2 sequences are DFQATT and SNEGSKA (reference sequence). This CDR3 is built from 17 residues. The CDR3 spells CSARSWGQDQIGEKLFF. The CDR3 bases are TGCAGTGCTAGATCCTGGGGACAGGACCAGATAGGGGAAAAACTGTTTTTT.

The chain is built from TRBV4-1 and TRBJ2-7; D possibly uses TRBD1 or TRBD2 (5 bases each). V was clipped by 1 base and J by 2 bases, with 9 bases between them. CDR3 length: 14 amino acids. The germline V gene has CDR1 MGHRA and CDR2 YSYEKL. CDR3 sequence: CASSQVEGTYEQYF. The CDR3 DNA follows: TGCGCCAGCAGCCAAGTAGAGGGGACCTACGAGCAGTACTTC.

V usage is TRBV7-2 and J usage is TRBJ2-7; possible D gene TRBD2, 6 bases. The V and J ends lost 4 bases and 2 bases respectively, with 21 bases between them. The CDR3 covers 17 residues. The V gene's germline CDR1 is SGHTA and CDR2 FQGNSA. CDR3 amino acids: CASSSLDREPRTYEQYF. CDR3 bases: TGTGCCAGCAGCTCCCTGGATCGGGAGCCTCGAACCTACGAGCAGTACTTC.

The V call is TRBV11-2, the J call TRBJ2-7; D ambiguous. Trimming pared 4 bases from V and 7 bases from J, leaving 8 bases between. This CDR3 is built from 11 residues. From germline, CDR1 is SGHAT and CDR2 FQNNGV. The CDR3 loop is CASSSTMEQYF. The CDR3 DNA is TGTGCCAGCAGCTCCACGATGGAGCAGTACTTC. Full variable domain (missing parts from reference TRBV11-2 and TRBJ2-7): EAGVAQSPRYKIIEKRQSVAFWCNPISGHATLYWYQQILGQGPKLLIQFQNNGVVDDSQLPKDRFSAERLKGVDSTLKIQPAKLEDSAVYLCASSSTMEQYFGPGTRLTVT.

This clonotype was seen ten or more times. The rearrangement joins TRBV7-2 to TRBJ2-7, with D maybe TRBD1 (5 bases). The CDR3 is 12 residues long. Germline CDR1 SGHTA, CDR2 FQGNSA. V shed 3 bases and J shed 7 bases, with 10 bases lying between them. The CDR3 DNA follows: TGTGCCAGCAGCTTCCTAGGGGATGAGCAGTACTTC. It specifies CASSFLGDEQYF.

This sequence joins TRBV5-1 and TRBJ2-1; D unresolved. This CDR3 is built from 15 residues. V gave up 2 bases and J gave up 6 bases, with 15 bases separating them. Germline CDR1 is SGHRS and CDR2 is YFSETQ. CDR3 sequence: CASSFLDLDGNEQFF. CDR3 nucleotide sequence: TGCGCCAGCAGCTTCTTAGACTTAGACGGCAATGAGCAGTTCTTC.

The CDR3 spells CASSPDISTDTQYF. The CDR3 DNA follows: TGCGCCAGCAGCCCGGACATTAGCACAGATACGCAGTATTTT. V usage is TRBV5-1 and J usage is TRBJ2-3, with a weak D call TRBD1 (5 bases). The length of the CDR3 is 14 residues. CDR1 is SGHRS, CDR2 YFSETQ, per germline. Trimming cost V 4 bases and J 0 bases, with 9 bases left between them.

The chain recombines TRBV20-1 with TRBJ2-7; 8 bases map to TRBD2. The CDR3 is made up of 13 amino acids. Per the germline V gene, CDR1 is DFQATT and CDR2 is SNEGSKA (reference sequence). V trimming: 3 bases; J trimming: 3 bases; junction bases outside the gene matches: 4. The CDR3 DNA sequence: TGCAGTGCTAGCGGGAGGGTGGTCTACGAGCAGTACTTC. Amino acids: CSASGRVVYEQYF.

V and J are TRBV7-9 and TRBJ2-1; 7 bases are a match to TRBD2. The CDR3 has 17 residues. The J segment lost 0 bases and the V segment lost 1 base, leaving 6 bases of the junction unmatched. The V gene's germline CDR1 is SEHNR and CDR2 FQNEAQ (reference sequence). The CDR3 is CASSLGGRGSSYNEQFF. In nucleotides, the CDR3 is TGTGCCAGCAGCTTAGGTGGGCGCGGGAGCTCCTACAATGAGCAGTTCTTC.